This TCR beta chain emerged from a study of shared clonotypes between healthy human individuals. The CDR3 is 14 amino acids. Trimming took off 5 bases at V and 2 bases at J, with 13 bases between the two ends. Germline V gene data show CDR1 as MDHEN and CDR2 as SYDVKM. This clone has at least ten counts. The donor cohort consisted entirely of Caucasian adults residing in Nashville, Tennessee. This table comes from immunoSEQ multiplex PCR, and its TCRdb copy is limited to in-frame clones, with some not included. In the table there are 450,000 to 600,000 clones, 70% to 80% of which are singletons. V is TRBV28 and J is TRBJ2-7, with a possible D match to TRBD1 (6 bases). This receptor was identified in a woman aged 40 to 55 in good health. Some clones in this sample may be carry-over from other donors' samples. Sequencing was performed on PBMCs. CDR3 in amino acids: CASSRIRGPYEQYF. CDR3 bases: TGTGCCAGCAGTAGGATCAGGGGACCCTACGAGCAGTACTTC. The entire variable domain, with the rest obtained from reference TRBV28 and TRBJ2-7, is as follows: DVKVTQSSRYLVKRTGEKVFLECVQDMDHENMFWYRQDPGLGLRLIYFSYDVKMKEKGDIPEGYSVSREKKERFSLILESASTNQTSMYLCASSRIRGPYEQYFGPGTRLTVT.